This T cell receptor (beta chain) was obtained from a study of vaccination and CD4 T cells after COVID-19 (dated by TCRdb to 2022 to 2024). Looking at the study overall: Every convalescent patient had a positive nasal swab PCR test for SARS-CoV-2, with mild disease in nine patients and severe disease in one. In roughly 10 COVID-19 convalescent patients and 4 infection-naive healthy vaccine recipients, the spike-specific CD4+ TCR repertoire before mRNA vaccination was compared with the repertoire after mRNA vaccination. Participants got two doses of the Pfizer-BioNTech BNT162b2 vaccine (n=8) or two doses of the Moderna mRNA-1273 vaccine (n=2). Post-COVID blood samples from convalescent patients were collected a median of around 100 days after diagnosis, with a range of 35 to 161 days. Control cultures used a CEFX viral epitope pool as positive control, an HIV-1 Nef peptide pool as negative control, or no peptide. Post-vaccine blood samples were obtained a median of approximately 74 days after the second vaccine dose, with a range of about 12 to 241 days. Six males and four females were included in the convalescent cohort, with two Hispanic individuals, seven Caucasians, two Asians and one multiracial person represented. For stimulating the cultures, overlapping spike peptide pools were used, derived from SARS-CoV-2 as well as from the common cold coronaviruses HCoV-NL63, HCoV-OC43 and HCoV-229E.

Note on this clonotype: The antigen it binds to is not known. It has no much larger one-base neighbor in the sample; base qualities were not kept.

The treatment or condition tag for this specimen amounts to: roughly 10-day PBMC culture with coronavirus spike peptide pools or control peptides (ViraFEST assay). The study used the ViraFEST assay, which expanded antigen-specific T cells with peptide pools and then identified expanded clonotypes by TCR sequencing. The positive SARS-CoV-2 PCR tests of the convalescent patients were dated from March to December 2020, before the Alpha, Beta and Delta variants emerged in the United States. Each well held 1.5 million to 2.5 million PBMCs cultured with around 10 ug/ml peptide pools in IMDM containing roughly 4.7% human AB serum and 7.5 to 10 IU/ml IL-2. Half of the culture medium was replaced with fresh IL-2-containing medium on days 3 and 7. After ten to eleven days of culture, CD4+ T cells were isolated by negative selection using the EasySep CD4+ T cell isolation kit. Ficoll-Paque Plus gradient centrifugation was used to isolate PBMCs from whole blood, and the isolated PBMCs were then either used fresh or cryopreserved at -140C. Each culture condition was generally run in triplicate wells.

Overall results and qualifications from the work: Only a relatively small number of convalescent patients were included in the study, and early timepoints following natural infection were not analyzed. In convalescent patients, a median about 84% of post-vaccine SARS-CoV-2-reactive clones were detected only after vaccination, and vaccine-specific priming was suggested by this finding. Nearly all vaccine-specific clones in convalescent patients (304 of 307) were mono-reactive for SARS-CoV-2 spike rather than cross-reactive with common cold coronaviruses. An increase in the median number of SARS-CoV-2-reactive clonotypes from 20 to 25 after infection to roughly 38 after vaccination was observed, but the change was not found to be significant.

V is cut back by 0 bases and J by 3 bases, with 18 bases in the junction unmatched. The germline V gene (reference sequence) gives CDR1 as DFQATT and CDR2 as SNEGSKA. Reading from cysteine to phenylalanine, the CDR3 counts 22 amino acids. Only the CDR3 DNA is retained, 66 bases long and in frame from the first base. Library creation used PCR. TCR sequencing of DNA from cultured CD4+ T cells used the Oncomine TCR Beta short-read assay at the Johns Hopkins FTIC core. The QIAamp micro DNA kit was used to extract genomic DNA from the cultured CD4+ T cells. Oncomine TCR Beta libraries made from cultured CD4+ T cells were pooled using unique dual indexes and sequenced on an Illumina iSeq 100. On the study's bioinformatics: Non-productive sequences were removed, and CDR3s that did not start with C, did not end with F or W, or were shorter than 7 amino acids were discarded. The MANAFEST web application identified antigen-specific clonotypes by comparing peptide-stimulated wells against reference wells and other culture wells. To be called positive, a clone needed an FDR below 0.05, an odds ratio above 5, and a productive frequency above 0.1% in at least two of three replicate wells. A clonotype was classed as cross-reactive if the clonotype showed significant expansion both in SARS-CoV-2 spike wells and in at least one common cold coronavirus spike condition. Using R version 3.6.1, CDR3 homology was evaluated through Levenshtein distances (stringdist) along with unrooted phylogenetic trees (ape). Clones were called with MiXCR by TCRdb after fastp trimmed the public reads at Q25, and only in-frame beta chains were retained. Under each unique CDR3 protein, matching rows form one entry showing the most common genes and DNA. The V and J calls reflect TCRdb's pipeline rather than the authors' work. This sample gives roughly 14,000 distinct CDR3 sequences in total; roughly 52% of them show up just once. Of the sample, around 16% falls within the top ten clones.

The source is a human donor who had recovered from COVID-19. The rearranged chain carries TRBV20-1 and TRBJ2-3; 16 nucleotides in the junction match TRBD2. Source material: CD4+ T cells from blood, cultured in vitro. The DNA sequence is TGCAGTGCTAGAGAGCCCCCAAGGGTCGGGACTAGCGGGAGGGTGATGACAGATACGCAGTATTTT. Translated, it gives CSAREPPRVGTSGRVMTDTQYF.